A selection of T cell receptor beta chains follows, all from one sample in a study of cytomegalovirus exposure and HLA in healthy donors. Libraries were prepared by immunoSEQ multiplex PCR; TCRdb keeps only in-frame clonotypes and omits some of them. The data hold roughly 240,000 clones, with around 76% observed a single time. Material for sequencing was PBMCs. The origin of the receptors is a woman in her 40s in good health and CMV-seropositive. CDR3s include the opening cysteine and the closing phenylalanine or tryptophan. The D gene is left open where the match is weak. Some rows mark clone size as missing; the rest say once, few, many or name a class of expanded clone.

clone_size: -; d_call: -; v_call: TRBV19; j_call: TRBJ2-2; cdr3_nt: TGTGCCAGTAGTATACTAGCGAACACCGGGGAGCTGTTTTTT; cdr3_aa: CASSILANTGELFF
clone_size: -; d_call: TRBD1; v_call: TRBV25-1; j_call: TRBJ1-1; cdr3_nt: TGTGCCAGCAGTGGAACCGGGACAGGTATGAACACTGAAGCTTTCTTT; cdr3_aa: CASSGTGTGMNTEAFF
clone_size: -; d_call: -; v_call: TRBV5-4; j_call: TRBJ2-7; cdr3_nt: TGTGCCAGCAGCTCAGGGTTCGAGCAGTACTTC; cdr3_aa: CASSSGFEQYF
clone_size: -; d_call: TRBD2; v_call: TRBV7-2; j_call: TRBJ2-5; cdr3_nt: TGTGCCAGCAGCTTTACTGGGACTAGAGGAGAGACCCAGTACTTC; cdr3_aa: CASSFTGTRGETQYF
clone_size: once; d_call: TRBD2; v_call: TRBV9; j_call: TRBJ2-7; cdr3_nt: TGTGCCAGCAGCGAGGGTAGCGGGAGCTCCTACGAGCAGTACTTC; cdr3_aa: CASSEGSGSSYEQYF
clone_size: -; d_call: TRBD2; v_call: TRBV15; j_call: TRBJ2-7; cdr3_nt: TGTGCCACCAGCAGAGATCGGACTAGCGGGAGTGACGAGCAGTACTTC; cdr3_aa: CATSRDRTSGSDEQYF
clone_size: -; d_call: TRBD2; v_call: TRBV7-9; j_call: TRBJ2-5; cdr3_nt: TGTGCCAGCAGCTTAGCTAAGCGGGGGTTGGGGGAGACCCAGTACTTC; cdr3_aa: CASSLAKRGLGETQYF
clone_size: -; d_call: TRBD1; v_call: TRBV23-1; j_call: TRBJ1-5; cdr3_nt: TGCGCCAGGGACAGGGACCCTCACCTTAGCAATCAGCCCCAGCATTTT; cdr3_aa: CARDRDPHLSNQPQHF
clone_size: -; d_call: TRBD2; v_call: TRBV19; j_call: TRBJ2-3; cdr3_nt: TGTGCCAGTAGTTTAAGGCAGGGAGGGACAGATACGCAGTATTTT; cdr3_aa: CASSLRQGGTDTQYF
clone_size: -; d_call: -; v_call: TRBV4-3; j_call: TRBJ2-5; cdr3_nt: TGCGCCAGCAGCCAGGGGCAGGGCGGTGAGACCCAGTACTTC; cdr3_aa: CASSQGQGGETQYF
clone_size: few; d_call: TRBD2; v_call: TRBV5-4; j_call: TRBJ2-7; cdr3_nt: TGTGCCAGCAGCTCCACGGGGGGGCCCTGGGAGCAGTACTTC; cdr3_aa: CASSSTGGPWEQYF
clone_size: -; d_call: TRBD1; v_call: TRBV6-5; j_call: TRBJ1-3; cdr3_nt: TGTGCCAGCAGTTCCAGGGGGCCAGGAAACACCACATATTTT; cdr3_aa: CASSSRGPGNTTYF
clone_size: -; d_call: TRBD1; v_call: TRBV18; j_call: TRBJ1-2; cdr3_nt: TGTGCCAGCTCACCAGGGACAGATGTTGGCTACACCTTC; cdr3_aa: CASSPGTDVGYTF
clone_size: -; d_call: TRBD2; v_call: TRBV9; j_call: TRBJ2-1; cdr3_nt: TGTGCCAGCAGCGGGACTAGCGGGGGGGGCTCCTACAATGAGCAGTTCTTC; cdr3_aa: CASSGTSGGGSYNEQFF
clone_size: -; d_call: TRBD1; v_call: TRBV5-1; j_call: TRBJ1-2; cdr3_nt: TGCGCCAGCAGCTTAACAGGGGACTATGGCTACACCTTC; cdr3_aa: CASSLTGDYGYTF
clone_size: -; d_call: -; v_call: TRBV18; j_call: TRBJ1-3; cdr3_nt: TGTGCCAGCTCACCACGGGAGATATCTGGAAACACCATATATTTT; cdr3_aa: CASSPREISGNTIYF
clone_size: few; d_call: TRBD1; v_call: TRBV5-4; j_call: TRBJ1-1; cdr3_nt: TGTGCCAGCAGCTCCTACTTACAGGGGGGGGACACTGAAGCTTTCTTT; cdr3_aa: CASSSYLQGGDTEAFF
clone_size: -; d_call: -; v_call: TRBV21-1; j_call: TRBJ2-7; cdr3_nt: TGTGCCAGCAGCAAAGGGCACAGGAACCACGAGCAGTACTTC; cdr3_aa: CASSKGHRNHEQYF
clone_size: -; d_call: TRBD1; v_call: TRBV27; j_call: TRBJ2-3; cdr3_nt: TGTGCCAGCAGCAATCTCAGGACAGGTCTGTTCACAGATACGCAGTATTTT; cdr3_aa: CASSNLRTGLFTDTQYF
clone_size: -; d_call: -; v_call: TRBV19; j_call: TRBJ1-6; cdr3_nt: TGTGCCAGTTCCTCAGGGTATAATTCACCCCTCCACTTT; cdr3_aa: CASSSGYNSPLHF
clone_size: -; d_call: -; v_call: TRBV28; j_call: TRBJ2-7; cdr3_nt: TGTGCCAGCAGTTTGGGGGGGACACTCTACGAGCAGTACTTC; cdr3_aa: CASSLGGTLYEQYF
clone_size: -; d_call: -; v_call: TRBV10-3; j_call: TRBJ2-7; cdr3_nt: TGTGCCATAGCCGGGACTGCCTACGAGCAGTACTTC; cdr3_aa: CAIAGTAYEQYF
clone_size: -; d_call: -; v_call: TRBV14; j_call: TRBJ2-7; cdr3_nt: TGTGCCAGCAGCCAAGATGGCAGCTCCGGGGAGCAGTACTTC; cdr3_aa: CASSQDGSSGEQYF
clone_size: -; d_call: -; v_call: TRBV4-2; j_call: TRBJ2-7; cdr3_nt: TGTGCCAGCAGCCAAGGTCGAGCGGTCCAAATCTACGAGCAGTACTTC; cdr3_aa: CASSQGRAVQIYEQYF
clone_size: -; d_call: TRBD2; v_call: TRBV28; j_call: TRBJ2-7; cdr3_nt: TGTGCCAGCAGCACCGGACTAGCGGGAGAGTTATTCTCCTACGAGCAGTACTTC; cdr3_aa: CASSTGLAGELFSYEQYF
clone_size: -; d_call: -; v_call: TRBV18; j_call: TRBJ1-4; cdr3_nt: TGTGCCAGCTCACTGTCTAGAGGAGCTAATGAAAAACTGTTTTTT; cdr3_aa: CASSLSRGANEKLFF
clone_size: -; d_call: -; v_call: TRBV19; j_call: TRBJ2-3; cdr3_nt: TGTGCCAGTAGTCTAGTCGGGACTCGGGATACGCAGTATTTT; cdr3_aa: CASSLVGTRDTQYF
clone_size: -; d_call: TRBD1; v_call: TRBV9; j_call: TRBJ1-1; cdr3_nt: TGTGCCAGCTCCAACAGACAGGGGAGCGGGAACACTGAAGCTTTCTTT; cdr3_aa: CASSNRQGSGNTEAFF
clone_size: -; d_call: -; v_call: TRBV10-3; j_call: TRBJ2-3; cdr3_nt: TGTGCCATCAGTGAGTCAGTCGGCGGCCTGAGCACAGATACGCAGTATTTT; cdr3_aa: CAISESVGGLSTDTQYF
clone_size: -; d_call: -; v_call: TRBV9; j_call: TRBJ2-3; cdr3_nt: TGTGCCAGCAGCGTACGGTCTCTAGGCGGCACAGATACGCAGTATTTT; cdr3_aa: CASSVRSLGGTDTQYF
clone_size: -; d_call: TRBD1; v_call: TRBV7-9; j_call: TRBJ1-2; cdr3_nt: TGTGCCAGCTGGACAGGGGGCAAACATGGCTACACCTTC; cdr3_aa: CASWTGGKHGYTF
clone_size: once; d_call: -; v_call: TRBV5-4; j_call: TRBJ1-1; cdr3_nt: TGTGCCAGCAGCTTGGGGACAGTGAACACTGAAGCTTTCTTT; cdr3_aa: CASSLGTVNTEAFF
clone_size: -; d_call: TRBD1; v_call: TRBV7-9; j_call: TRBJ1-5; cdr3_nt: TGTGCCAGCAGCTCAGTCGGACAGGGAAATCAGCCCCAGCATTTT; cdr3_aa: CASSSVGQGNQPQHF
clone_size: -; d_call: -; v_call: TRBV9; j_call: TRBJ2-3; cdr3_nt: TGTGCCAGCAGCGTGGAGTACACAGATACGCAGTATTTT; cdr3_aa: CASSVEYTDTQYF
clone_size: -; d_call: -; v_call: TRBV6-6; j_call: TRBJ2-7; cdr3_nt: TGTGCCAGCAGCACAACAGGATCCTACGAGCAGTACTTC; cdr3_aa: CASSTTGSYEQYF
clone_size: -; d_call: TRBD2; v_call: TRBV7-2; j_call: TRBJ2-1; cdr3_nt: TGTGCCAGCAGCTTTTTCTTGGCGGGGGAGCACGGAGGTGAGCAGTTCTTC; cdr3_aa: CASSFFLAGEHGGEQFF
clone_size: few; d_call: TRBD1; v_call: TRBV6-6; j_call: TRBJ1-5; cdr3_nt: TGTGCCAGCAGGTACGGGGACAGGAGCAATCAGCCCCAGCATTTT; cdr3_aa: CASRYGDRSNQPQHF
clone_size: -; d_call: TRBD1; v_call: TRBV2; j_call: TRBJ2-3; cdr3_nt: TGTGCCAGCAGTCTACAGGGGACGTTCACAGATACGCAGTATTTT; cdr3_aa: CASSLQGTFTDTQYF
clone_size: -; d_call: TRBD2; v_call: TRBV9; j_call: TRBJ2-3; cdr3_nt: TGTGCCAGCAGCGCGACTAGCGGGGGGACCCTTTACACAGATACGCAGTATTTT; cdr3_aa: CASSATSGGTLYTDTQYF
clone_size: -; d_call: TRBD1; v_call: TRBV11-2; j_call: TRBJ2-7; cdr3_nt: TGTGCCAGCAGCACAGGGGGTTACGAGCAGTACTTC; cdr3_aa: CASSTGGYEQYF